The clone carrying this T cell receptor beta chain was seen only a few times. The target antigen is unknown. This sample is drawn from a study of post-analysis software for immune sequencing data. Study results and limitations: People with multiple sclerosis had a significantly lower normalized Chao1 diversity than controls did. Five TRBV segments occurring more often in patients than controls included TRBV5-6, TRBV5-1 and TRBV20-1. Strong co-clustering by F measure linked samples that shared a preparation batch.

The germline V gene has CDR1 SGHKS and CDR2 YYEKEE (reference sequence). V was trimmed by 9 bases and J by 11 bases, leaving 23 bases between them. The CDR3 is made up of 13 amino acids. Unique molecular identifiers featured in each of the TCR beta cDNA libraries. MiXCR, run by TCRdb on the PCR reads, gives a single entry per CDR3 protein. Among 750,000 to 950,000 distinct CDR3 sequences, under 70% were seen once, and the ten largest hold 4.6%. The chain joins TRBV5-5 to TRBJ1-2; perhaps TRBD1 as D (6 bases). This receptor was identified in a girl aged 5 to 17 with multiple sclerosis. Sequencing input: blood. The CDR3 nucleotides read TGTGCCACCCAGATTGGGGGCGCCCCGGGGTACACCTTC. Translated, it gives CATQIGGAPGYTF.